This note documents a single T cell receptor beta chain sequence. Treatment described: some 19 received Ad26.COV2.S at low or high dose, single or two shots; several received placebo; per-sample allocation not given. Collection of samples fell on day 63 after the first vaccine or placebo injection. It was Wuhan-strain SARS-CoV-2 spike that the Ad26 vaccine vector expressed. The CDR3 contains 16 residues. Germline V CDR1 and CDR2: SGHRS, YFSETQ. J was trimmed by 8 bases and V by 0 bases; bases with no gene match: 12. Generated by immunoSEQ multiplex PCR, the TCRdb table keeps only in-frame clones and is missing some. The sample consists of 200,000 to 300,000 clones, over 75% of them appearing once. This record belongs to a study of Ad26.COV2.S vaccination and SARS-CoV-2 variants. Across the study: Donor allocation was to the COV1001 Ad26.COV2.S trial arm.

The chain uses TRBV5-1 and TRBJ1-2; 8 nucleotides match TRBD1. The TCR sequence derives from a person between 18 and 59 years old who received the Ad26.COV2.S COVID-19 vaccine or a placebo. The sample in question was peripheral blood, obtained in a trial of Ad26.COV2.S vaccine versus placebo. The CDR3 DNA sequence: TGCGCCAGCAGCTTGGGGGAGTTTAGACAGGGGAAAGGCTACACCTTC. Its translation is CASSLGEFRQGKGYTF. The full variable domain, in which reference TRBV5-1 and TRBJ1-2 provide the parts outside the CDR3, is KAGVTQTPRYLIKTRGQQVTLSCSPISGHRSVSWYQQTPGQGLQFLFEYFSETQRNKGNFPGRFSGRQFSNSRSEMNVSTLELGDSALYLCASSLGEFRQGKGYTFGSGTRLTVV.